This TCR beta chain was profiled in a study of identifying expanded T cells in peripheral blood. Study observations and caveats: About 1.3 clones differed between technical replicates, versus about 17 and 20 over time. Two-week clone count variance significantly increased as total template count grew.

The data were produced by immunoSEQ multiplex PCR, yet TCRdb's version contains in-frame clones alone and is incomplete. The data contain 120,000 or so clones, 75% to 90% of them singletons. During the collection period, no donor immune events like infections were recorded. As for this clone: The antigen remains unidentified.

Sequencing used blood. This receptor was identified in a person between 18 and 70 years old in good health.

CDR3 protein: CASGWGETQYF. CDR3 coding DNA: TGTGCCAGCGGGTGGGGGGAGACCCAGTACTTC. The rearrangement links TRBV6-5 to TRBJ2-5; perhaps D is TRBD1 or TRBD2 (5 bases each). The CDR3 consists of 11 residues. V was pared by 8 bases and J by 5 bases, with 9 bases between. Looked up from germline, CDR1 is MNHEY and CDR2 is SVGAGI.